The 17 T cell receptor beta chains below come from one sample, sequenced in a study of CD8 T cell repertoires and HIV-1 epitope variants. TCRdb keeps only in-frame clones here, not all; method: immunoSEQ multiplex PCR. The table has roughly 5,800 clones, 64% seen once. Their antigens are not known. The specimen was cultured CD8+ T cells derived from PBMCs. All receptors derive from a male donor with HIV.

The genes are TRBV6-5 and TRBJ2-1, with 11 bases fitting TRBD2. Germline CDR1 is MNHEY and CDR2 is SVGAGI. J was trimmed by 3 bases and V by 7 bases; bases with no gene match: 5. The CDR3 contains 15 residues. The CDR3 DNA sequence: TGTGCCAGCAACTTACTAGCGGGGGACTACAATGAGCAGTTCTTC. Protein sequence: CASNLLAGDYNEQFF.

This rearrangement joins TRBV28 to TRBJ2-3, with D perhaps matching TRBD1 (5 bases). CDR1 MDHEN and CDR2 SYDVKM come from the germline V gene. The V gene lost 5 bases and the J gene lost 1 base, with 10 bases spanning the gap. The CDR3 contains 14 residues. The CDR3 here is CASSPAQGTDTQYF. Written as DNA, the CDR3 is TGTGCCAGCAGTCCAGCACAGGGCACAGATACGCAGTATTTT. The full variable domain, its missing parts supplied by reference TRBV28 and TRBJ2-3, is DVKVTQSSRYLVKRTGEKVFLECVQDMDHENMFWYRQDPGLGLRLIYFSYDVKMKEKGDIPEGYSVSREKKERFSLILESASTNQTSMYLCASSPAQGTDTQYFGPGTRLTVL.

This clone appeared a few times. The J gene is TRBJ2-4, the V gene TRBV28, with D perhaps matching TRBD1 (5 bases). V was clipped by 6 bases and J by 0 bases, with 15 bases between them. Per germline, CDR1 MDHEN and CDR2 SYDVKM. The CDR3 is 16 residues long. The CDR3 spells CASSLAFDRAKNIQYF. The CDR3 nucleotides are TGTGCCAGCAGCTTGGCATTCGACAGAGCCAAAAACATTCAGTACTTC. The complete variable domain, with remaining parts taken from reference TRBV28 and TRBJ2-4, reads DVKVTQSSRYLVKRTGEKVFLECVQDMDHENMFWYRQDPGLGLRLIYFSYDVKMKEKGDIPEGYSVSREKKERFSLILESASTNQTSMYLCASSLAFDRAKNIQYFGAGTRLSVL.

In its sample, this clone is medium-sized (0.01 to 0.1%). V is TRBV15 and J is TRBJ1-1; tentatively, D is TRBD1 (5 bases). CDR3 length: 15 amino acids. Looked up from germline, CDR1 is LNHNV and CDR2 is YYDKDF (reference sequence). The ends were cut back, 0 bases at V and 1 base at J, with 9 bases in the middle. The DNA of the CDR3 is TGTGCCACCAGCAGAGATCGGGGCGAGAACACTGAAGCTTTCTTT. The encoded protein is CATSRDRGENTEAFF.

The chain uses TRBV7-2 and TRBJ2-1; 11 nucleotides line up with TRBD2. From germline, CDR1 is SGHTA and CDR2 FQGNSA. The CDR3 is 16 amino acids. V was pared by 4 bases and J by 0 bases, with 2 bases of the junction left unmatched. The CDR3 spells CASSSLAGGSYNEQFF. CDR3 nucleotide sequence: TGTGCCAGCAGCTCTCTAGCGGGAGGCTCCTACAATGAGCAGTTCTTC.

This sequence joins TRBV27 and TRBJ2-2, with a possible D match to TRBD1 (6 bases). CDR1 is MNHEY and CDR2 is SMNVEV in the germline V gene (reference sequence). The CDR3 is made up of 16 amino acids. V gave up 5 bases and J gave up 7 bases, with 20 bases separating them. The CDR3 DNA sequence: TGTGCCAGCAGTCCAGAGGACAGTCGTGGGGGCGGGGAGCTGTTTTTT. Its protein product is CASSPEDSRGGGELFF.

This clone was observed a single time. The chain couples TRBV4-1 to TRBJ2-2, with 12 bases aligning to TRBD2. The CDR3 runs 17 residues. Losses at the gene ends were 5 bases for V and 4 bases for J; bases not matched to a gene: 8. The germline V gene has CDR1 MGHRA and CDR2 YSYEKL. CDR3 DNA: TGCGCCAGCAGCGAGGGGCCTAGCGGGGGGGTCACCGGGGAGCTGTTTTTT. Its protein is CASSEGPSGGVTGELFF.

The V gene is TRBV2, the J gene TRBJ1-5; D is unresolved. Trimming left V 1 base short and J 7 bases short, with 11 bases between. The CDR3 spans 14 residues. Germline V CDR1 and CDR2: SNHLY, FYNNEI. This CDR3 is CASSEVGMWQPQHF. The CDR3 DNA follows: TGTGCCAGCAGTGAAGTTGGGATGTGGCAGCCCCAGCATTTT.

CDR3 nucleotide sequence: TGTGCCAGCAGCCCTGGGATGGGGGGGGCCTATGGCTACACCTTC. Protein sequence: CASSPGMGGAYGYTF. The J gene is TRBJ1-2, the V gene TRBV27, with D perhaps TRBD1 (6 bases). In germline, CDR1 is MNHEY, CDR2 SMNVEV (reference sequence). Trimming pared 6 bases from V and 4 bases from J, leaving 18 bases between. The CDR3 covers 15 residues.

In its sample, this clone was seen once. The chain carries TRBV7-2 and TRBJ2-3, with D unresolved. From germline, CDR1 is SGHTA and CDR2 FQGNSA. The germline V and J ends were trimmed by 9 bases and 2 bases, with 15 bases remaining between them. CDR3 size: 14 residues. The CDR3 DNA sequence: TGTGCCAGTAGCAAGGGCTTGTACACAGATACGCAGTATTTT. Amino acid sequence: CASSKGLYTDTQYF.

This clone was counted only a few times. The gene calls are TRBV7-2 and TRBJ1-5; 7 bases align to TRBD1. The V and J ends lost 6 bases and 8 bases, in that order; junction bases with no gene match: 10. Per the germline V gene, CDR1 is SGHTA and CDR2 is FQGNSA. CDR3 length: 14 amino acids. The CDR3 is CASSPTGPLEPQHF. The CDR3 DNA reads as TGTGCCAGCAGTCCGACAGGGCCCTTGGAGCCCCAGCATTTT.

The chain has TRBV4-1 and TRBJ2-1; 8 bases align to TRBD2. The CDR3 extends over 13 amino acids. CDR1 and CDR2 (germline): MGHRA, YSYEKL. The ends lost 8 bases at V and 8 bases at J; junction bases unmatched: 8. For the CDR3, the DNA is TGCGCCAGCGCAGACTCCGGGGGGGATGAGCAGTTCTTC. As protein: CASADSGGDEQFF.

V is TRBV19 and J is TRBJ1-1, with 11 bases that match TRBD1. This CDR3 is built from 15 residues. Germline lookup yields CDR1 LNHDA and CDR2 SQIVND (reference sequence). V trimming: 3 bases; J trimming: 4 bases; junction bases outside the gene matches: 4. CDR3 in DNA: TGTGCCAGTAGTATGGGCGGGACAGGGGGCACTGAAGCTTTCTTT. Translated: CASSMGGTGGTEAFF. Looking up the rest from reference TRBV19 and TRBJ1-1 gives the full variable domain: DGGITQSPKYLFRKEGQNVTLSCEQNLNHDAMYWYRQDPGQGLRLIYYSQIVNDFQKGDIAEGYSVSREKKESFPLTVTSAQKNPTAFYLCASSMGGTGGTEAFFGQGTRLTVV.

The rearrangement uses TRBV29-1 and TRBJ2-3, with D perhaps assigned TRBD1 or TRBD2 (5 bases each). The CDR3 consists of 13 residues. Germline V gene data show CDR1 as SQVTM and CDR2 as ANQGSEA. The V and J ends lost 4 bases and 3 bases respectively, with 11 bases between them. CDR3 amino acids: CSVGGTHTDTQYF. The CDR3 DNA reads TGCAGCGTTGGAGGGACGCATACAGATACGCAGTATTTT.

V is TRBV19 and J is TRBJ2-3, with 8 nucleotides matching TRBD2. With 2 bases clipped from V and 0 bases from J, the junction kept 16 bases outside the gene matches. Germline CDR1 is LNHDA and CDR2 is SQIVND (reference sequence). This CDR3 has 20 amino acids. In nucleotides, the CDR3 is TGTGCCAGTAGTATAAGGGGGAGACCGAGCGGGGGCCACAGCACAGATACGCAGTATTTT. It encodes CASSIRGRPSGGHSTDTQYF.

The V gene is TRBV11-3, the J gene TRBJ2-1; 8 bases are a match to TRBD2. The germline gives CDR1 SGHNT, CDR2 YENEEA. This CDR3 region has 15 residues. Trimming took 3 bases from V and 4 from J; bases not matched to a gene: 5. CDR3 in amino acids: CASSFRSGSYNEQFF. CDR3 coding DNA: TGTGCCAGCAGCTTCAGAAGCGGGAGTTACAATGAGCAGTTCTTC.

This chain uses TRBV9 with TRBJ2-1; D gene unclear. Germline V gives CDR1 SGDLS, CDR2 YYNGEE. The germline V and J ends were trimmed by 0 bases and 6 bases, with 4 bases remaining between them. The CDR3 sequence is 12 residues long. The CDR3 DNA follows: TGTGCCAGCAGCGTAGGATCCAATGAGCAGTTCTTC. Its translation: CASSVGSNEQFF.